The 26 T cell receptor beta chains listed next were all sequenced from one sample in a study of blood T cell repertoires in COVID-19. Data came from immunoSEQ multiplex PCR; TCRdb stores just in-frame clones and leaves some out. This table holds a few hundred thousand clones, 80% to 90% found once. The sequencing input was peripheral blood. These TCRs come from a man younger than 40 with active or convalescent COVID-19.

This clone was recorded a few times. The J gene is TRBJ1-2, the V gene TRBV19; D may be TRBD1 (6 bases). Trimming removed 4 bases at V and 3 bases at J, with 12 bases between. CDR3 length: 14 residues. Per germline, CDR1 LNHDA and CDR2 SQIVND (reference sequence). CDR3 sequence: CASSSQGSDYGYTF. The CDR3 DNA sequence: TGTGCCAGTAGTAGCCAGGGGTCCGACTATGGCTACACCTTC.

V and J are TRBV2 and TRBJ2-3, with TRBD2 matching 8 bases. The CDR3 loop spans 15 amino acids. Trimming cost V 8 bases and J 0 bases; bases outside gene matches: 7. Germline values: CDR1 SNHLY, CDR2 FYNNEI. In DNA, the CDR3 is TGTGCCAGCGGGACTAGGCCAACTAGCACAGATACGCAGTATTTT. Translation: CASGTRPTSTDTQYF.

The chain combines TRBV9 with TRBJ1-3; D gene uncertain. The CDR3 is made up of 13 amino acids. CDR1 and CDR2 (germline): SGDLS, YYNGEE. Trimming took 0 bases from V and 4 from J, leaving 5 bases between them. The CDR3 DNA is TGTGCCAGCAGCGTAGAACAGGGAAACACCATATATTTT. It is translated as CASSVEQGNTIYF.

This chain links TRBV7-2 with TRBJ2-7, with 8 bases matching TRBD2. Germline CDR1 SGHTA, CDR2 FQGNSA. V shed 5 bases, J shed 1 base, and the junction held 10 bases outside the gene matches. This CDR3 is built from 16 residues. For the CDR3, the DNA is TGTGCCAGCAGCCCTCGGGGGGGAGCTGGATCCTACGAGCAGTACTTC. Protein product: CASSPRGGAGSYEQYF.

The chain uses TRBV6-5 and TRBJ1-2; D gene uncertain. The germline V and J ends were trimmed by 2 bases and 4 bases, with 8 bases remaining between them. The length of the CDR3 is 13 residues. The germline V gene has CDR1 MNHEY and CDR2 SVGAGI. The CDR3 DNA reads TGTGCCAGCAGTTACGTACAGTCCTATGGCTACACCTTC. This codes for CASSYVQSYGYTF.

The chain carries TRBV15 and TRBJ1-2; 7 bases agree with TRBD1. Germline-derived CDR1 and CDR2 are LNHNV and YYDKDF (reference sequence). Losses at the gene ends were 9 bases for V and 8 bases for J; bases not matched to a gene: 9. This CDR3 has 12 amino acids. CDR3 DNA: TGTGCCACAACTGAGGGGGCTAGCGGCTACACCTTC. Protein: CATTEGASGYTF.

This chain links TRBV4-3 with TRBJ2-1; 11 bases match TRBD2. V lost 2 bases and J lost 8; bases outside the gene matches: 8. Germline V CDR1 and CDR2: LGHNA, YSLEER. This CDR3 is 16 amino acids long. The CDR3 DNA reads as TGCGCCAGCAGCCAATTCACTAGCGGGGGTAGGGATGAGCAGTTCTTC. Translated, it gives CASSQFTSGGRDEQFF.

V is TRBV5-1 and J is TRBJ2-2; D remains ambiguous. Trimming cost V 0 bases and J 4 bases, with 10 bases left between them. From germline, CDR1 is SGHRS and CDR2 YFSETQ. This CDR3 is 15 amino acids long. The CDR3 reads CASSLEEPGTGELFF. The CDR3 DNA is TGCGCCAGCAGCTTGGAGGAGCCGGGCACCGGGGAGCTGTTTTTT. Filled out from reference TRBV5-1 and TRBJ2-2, the complete variable domain reads KAGVTQTPRYLIKTRGQQVTLSCSPISGHRSVSWYQQTPGQGLQFLFEYFSETQRNKGNFPGRFSGRQFSNSRSEMNVSTLELGDSALYLCASSLEEPGTGELFFGEGSRLTVL.

CDR3 sequence: CSVDGTGGVGYTF. CDR3 in DNA: TGCAGCGTTGACGGGACAGGGGGCGTTGGCTACACCTTC. This sequence joins TRBV29-1 and TRBJ1-2; 12 bases line up with TRBD1. With 3 bases clipped from V and 7 bases from J, the junction kept 3 bases outside the gene matches. CDR1 is SQVTM and CDR2 is ANQGSEA in the germline V gene. This CDR3 spans 13 amino acids.

This clone has ten or more counts. This chain connects TRBV6-7 to TRBJ2-2; maybe TRBD2 (6 bases). TRBV6-7 is an open reading frame whose function is uncertain. Trimming cost V 6 bases and J 6 bases, with 8 bases left between them. This CDR3 is built from 12 residues. For the CDR3, the DNA is TGTGCCAGCAGCCGACTAGCCGGGGAGCTGTTTTTT. It translates to CASSRLAGELFF.

The rearrangement joins TRBV18 to TRBJ1-6; 10 positions match TRBD1. Germline V lookup: CDR1 KGHSH, CDR2 LQKENI. The CDR3 length is 14 residues. Trimming took 4 bases from V and 8 from J; bases not matched to a gene: 2. CDR3 sequence: CASSRDRGDSPLHF. For the CDR3, the DNA is TGTGCCAGCTCACGGGACAGGGGAGATTCACCCCTCCACTTT.

This sequence joins TRBV27 and TRBJ1-5; D unresolved. CDR3 length: 11 residues. Trimming stripped 8 bases from V and 5 bases from J, with 7 bases between. CDR1 MNHEY and CDR2 SMNVEV come from the germline V gene (reference sequence). The DNA of the CDR3 is TGTGCCAGCGGAGTCGATCAGCCCCAGCATTTT. Translated: CASGVDQPQHF.

This clone was counted a single time. The gene calls are TRBV6-5 and TRBJ1-3; TRBD1 matches 7 bases. J lost 2 bases, V lost 5 bases, and 3 bases had no gene match. This CDR3 is 14 amino acids long. Germline-derived CDR1 and CDR2 are MNHEY and SVGAGI. The CDR3 DNA is TGTGCCAGCAGTCCCAGGGGGGCTGGAAACACCATATATTTT. It encodes CASSPRGAGNTIYF.

The chain has TRBV11-2 and TRBJ2-1; 9 nucleotides match TRBD2. From germline, CDR1 is SGHAT and CDR2 FQNNGV. This CDR3 comprises 17 residues. With V trimmed by 5 bases and J by 7 bases, 15 bases remained unmatched. CDR3 loop: CASSPGGAGGPGNEQFF. CDR3 bases: TGTGCCAGCAGCCCCGGCGGGGCGGGAGGGCCTGGGAATGAGCAGTTCTTC.

The V gene is TRBV21-1, the J gene TRBJ1-1; TRBD1, the D gene given by the table, was not confirmed from the DNA. TRBV21-1 is a recognized pseudogene. This CDR3 region has 12 residues. The CDR3 nucleotides read TGTGTAGGGACAGGGATGGATACTGAAGCTTTCTTT. Translated, it gives CVGTGMDTEAFF.

This clone appeared a single time. The chain couples TRBV12-3 or TRBV12-4 to TRBJ2-7; D gene ambiguous. CDR3 length: 12 residues. Trimming took 5 bases from V and 3 from J, leaving 8 bases between them. The DNA for the CDR3 is TGTGCCAGCAGTCCTTCGAGCTACGAGCAGTACTTC. Translated: CASSPSSYEQYF.

This clone was observed once. The V gene is TRBV4-3, the J gene TRBJ2-6; 8 nucleotides align to TRBD1. The J segment lost 0 bases and the V segment lost 3 bases, leaving 1 base of the junction unmatched. There are 16 residues in the CDR3. Germline V gene data show CDR1 as LGHNA and CDR2 as YSLEER. CDR3 bases: TGCGCCAGCAGCCAGACAGGGGCCTCTGGGGCCAACGTCCTGACTTTC. Protein: CASSQTGASGANVLTF.

V is TRBV30 and J is TRBJ1-3; no clear D. The CDR3 has 14 amino acids. V was shortened by 2 bases and J by 0 bases, with 8 bases between the two germline ends. Germline CDR1 is GTSNPN and CDR2 is SVGIG (reference sequence). The CDR3 region is CAWSTGFSGNTIYF. CDR3 in DNA: TGTGCCTGGAGTACGGGGTTCTCTGGAAACACCATATATTTT.

The chain carries TRBV27 and TRBJ2-5, with 8 bases fitting TRBD2. This CDR3 has 15 amino acids. V gave up 1 base and J gave up 3 bases; unmatched junction bases: 4. Per germline, CDR1 MNHEY and CDR2 SMNVEV (reference sequence). The CDR3 spells CASSLYGGAEETQYF. The CDR3, as DNA: TGTGCCAGCAGTTTATACGGGGGGGCCGAAGAGACCCAGTACTTC.

The gene calls are TRBV3-1 (or the pseudogene TRBV3-2) and TRBJ2-2; TRBD1 aligns across 7 bases. J was trimmed by 1 base and V by 4 bases; bases with no gene match: 6. The CDR3 totals 16 residues. CDR1 is LGHDT, CDR2 YNNKEL, per germline (reference sequence). CDR3: CASSLRRTGNTGELFF. The CDR3 region has the DNA TGTGCCAGCAGCCTCCGACGGACAGGGAACACCGGGGAGCTGTTTTTT.

The chain is built from TRBV6-5 and TRBJ1-1, with 7 bases identical to TRBD1. Germline loops: CDR1 MNHEY, CDR2 SVGAGI. With V trimmed by 8 bases and J by 1 base, 7 bases remained unmatched. The CDR3 loop spans 14 amino acids. The CDR3 DNA reads TGTGCCAGCGCTACAGGGGATTCGAACACTGAAGCTTTCTTT. Protein sequence: CASATGDSNTEAFF.

V and J are TRBV5-1 and TRBJ2-3; perhaps TRBD1 as D (5 bases). This CDR3 has 15 amino acids. The germline V gene has CDR1 SGHRS and CDR2 YFSETQ. V lost 0 bases to trimming and J lost 5 bases, with 13 bases between them. CDR3 residues: CASSLAQGVGDTQYF. DNA of the CDR3: TGCGCCAGCAGCTTGGCCCAGGGCGTGGGAGATACGCAGTATTTT.

The chain links TRBV5-8 to TRBJ2-3, with a tentative D call TRBD2 (5 bases). V dropped 1 base and J dropped 4 bases, with 16 bases sitting between them. Germline values: CDR1 SGHTS, CDR2 YDEGEE. This CDR3 is built from 16 residues. In DNA form, the CDR3 reads TGTGCCAGCAGCTTGAGAGGGTCAAACCACCCAGATACGCAGTATTTT. Translation gives CASSLRGSNHPDTQYF.

This chain links TRBV19 with TRBJ2-7; no firm D call. This CDR3 contains 11 residues. The V and J ends lost 9 bases and 5 bases respectively, with 11 bases between them. Germline V gives CDR1 LNHDA, CDR2 SQIVND (reference sequence). The CDR3 region has the DNA TGTGCCAGCGGGTATCTGGACGAGCAGTACTTC. It encodes CASGYLDEQYF.

The chain employs TRBV4-1 and TRBJ1-1; D is unresolved. The CDR3 runs 14 residues. V was trimmed by 2 bases and J by 2 bases, leaving 9 bases between them. Germline CDR1 MGHRA, CDR2 YSYEKL. For the CDR3, the DNA is TGCGCCAGCAGCCAATCCACCAGAAACACTGAAGCTTTCTTT. Amino acid sequence: CASSQSTRNTEAFF.

This rearrangement joins TRBV27 to TRBJ2-1; D might be TRBD2 (5 bases). There are 12 residues in the CDR3. CDR1 is MNHEY, CDR2 SMNVEV, per germline (reference sequence). V was clipped by 8 bases and J by 9 bases, with 14 bases between them. In DNA, the CDR3 is TGTGCCAGCGGGAGTCTCGCATCTGAGCAGTTCTTC. It specifies CASGSLASEQFF.